This record covers a single T cell receptor beta chain. This entry belongs to a study of cytomegalovirus exposure and HLA in healthy donors. Amplification used 60 Vbeta primers and 13 Jbeta primers. Some clones are missing from TCRdb's copy, which holds only in-frame ones; the method was immunoSEQ multiplex PCR. The table records more than 150,000 clones, 82% of them present only once. Input material: PBMCs. The TCR comes from a man aged 35-49 years in good health and CMV-seronegative.

This chain's CDR3 is CASGRLRDTEAFF. The CDR3, as DNA: TGTGCCAGCGGGAGGTTGAGGGACACTGAAGCTTTCTTT. The rearrangement uses TRBV7-2 and TRBJ1-1; D not resolved. The ends were cut back, 8 bases at V and 3 bases at J, with 13 bases in the middle. CDR3 length: 13 amino acids. The germline V gene encodes CDR1 SGHTA and CDR2 FQGNSA.